This T cell receptor beta chain was profiled in a study of technical replicates of blood from a handful of donors. Germline V gene lookup returns CDR1 SEHNR and CDR2 FQNEAQ (reference sequence). The CDR3 consists of 18 residues. V was trimmed by 7 bases and J by 0 bases, leaving 24 bases between them. The protocol was immunoSEQ multiplex PCR, while the TCRdb copy is restricted to in-frame clones and leaves out a portion. The sample comprises fewer than 100,000 clones, roughly 95% of which are singletons, and 0.2% to 0.25% rests with the top ten. The rearrangement links TRBV7-9 to TRBJ1-1; maybe TRBD1 (6 bases). The specimen was T cells isolated from PBMCs. The clonotype was recovered from a human donor in good health. In DNA form, the CDR3 reads TGTGCCAGCACCCCTCAAGGGGGACCCCCCTCAATGAACACTGAAGCTTTCTTT. Residues: CASTPQGGPPSMNTEAFF.